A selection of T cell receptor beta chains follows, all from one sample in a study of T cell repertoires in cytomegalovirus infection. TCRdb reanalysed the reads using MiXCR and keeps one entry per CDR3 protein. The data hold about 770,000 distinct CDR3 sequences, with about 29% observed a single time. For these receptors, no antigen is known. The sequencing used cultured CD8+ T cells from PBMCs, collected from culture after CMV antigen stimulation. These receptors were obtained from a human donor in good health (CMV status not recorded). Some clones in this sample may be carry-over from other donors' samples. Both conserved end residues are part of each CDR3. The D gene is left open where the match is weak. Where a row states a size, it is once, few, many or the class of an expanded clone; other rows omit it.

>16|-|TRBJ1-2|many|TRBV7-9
TGTGCCAGCAGCTTAGCGGGGAGACATTCGCTCTATGGCTACACCTTC
CASSLAGRHSLYGYTF
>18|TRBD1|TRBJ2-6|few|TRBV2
TGTGCCAGCGGCCGTATGGGGACAGGGACTTATGGGGCCAACGTCCTGACTTTC
CASGRMGTGTYGANVLTF
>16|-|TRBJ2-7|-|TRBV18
TGTGCCAGCTCACCCCCAGGGATCGGGACCTCCTACGAGCAGTACTTC
CASSPPGIGTSYEQYF
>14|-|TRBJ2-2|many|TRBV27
TGTGCCAGCAGTCCCCACATGAACACCGGGGAGCTGTTTTTT
CASSPHMNTGELFF
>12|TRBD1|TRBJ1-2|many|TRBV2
TGTGCCAGCACCGACGACAGGGGGGGCTACACCTTC
CASTDDRGGYTF
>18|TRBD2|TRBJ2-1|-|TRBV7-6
TGTGCCAGCAGCCCATTACTAGCGGGGGGGCCACGGCGCAATGAGCAGTTCTTC
CASSPLLAGGPRRNEQFF
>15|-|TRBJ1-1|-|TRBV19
TGTGCCAGTAGTGTCCCCCGGACCATGAACACTGAAGCTTTCTTT
CASSVPRTMNTEAFF
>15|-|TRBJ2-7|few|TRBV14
TGTGCCAGCAGTCGTTACAGGGAACGAGCCTACGAGCAGTACTTC
CASSRYRERAYEQYF
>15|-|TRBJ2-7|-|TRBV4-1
TGCGCCAGCAGCCAAGAGAGCGGAGCTCCCTACGAGCAGTACTTC
CASSQESGAPYEQYF
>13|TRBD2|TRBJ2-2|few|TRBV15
TGTGCCACCCTCAGGACTAGCCACGGGGAGCTGTTTTTT
CATLRTSHGELFF
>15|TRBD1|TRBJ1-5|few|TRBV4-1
TGCGCCAGCAGCATTCGACAGGGCGACAATCAGCCCCAGCATTTT
CASSIRQGDNQPQHF
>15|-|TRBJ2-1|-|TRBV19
TGTGCCAGTAGTAGATACAGGGTCAGGAAGAATGAGCAGTTCTTC
CASSRYRVRKNEQFF
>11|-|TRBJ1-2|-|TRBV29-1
TGCAGCGTTTTTACGACAGATGGCTACACCTTC
CSVFTTDGYTF
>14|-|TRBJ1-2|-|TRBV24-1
TGTGCCACCAGTGGTGACACAGGCAGGGCTGGCTACACCTTC
CATSGDTGRAGYTF
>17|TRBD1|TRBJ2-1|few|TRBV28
TGTGCCAGCAGCTCATTTCTTTGGGACAGGGTCTTAGTCGGGGTGTTCTTC
CASSSFLWDRVLVGVFF
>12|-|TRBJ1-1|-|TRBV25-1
TGTGCCAGCAGTTTCTACGGGACTGAAGCTTTCTTT
CASSFYGTEAFF
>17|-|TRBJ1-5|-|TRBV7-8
TGTGCCAGCAGCCGAAATGGGGGGACTAGCGGCAATCAGCCCCAGCATTTT
CASSRNGGTSGNQPQHF
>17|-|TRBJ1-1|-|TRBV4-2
TGTGCCAGCAGCCAACTCAGCTGGGAGGGGAGGTCCACTGAAGCTTTCTTT
CASSQLSWEGRSTEAFF
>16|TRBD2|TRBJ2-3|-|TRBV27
TGTGCCAGCAGTTACAGCGCGGGGGGAAGCACAGATACGCAGTATTTT
CASSYSAGGSTDTQYF
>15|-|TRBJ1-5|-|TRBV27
TGTGCCAGCAGTTTAGCTAGTATGAGCAATCAGCCCCAGCATTTT
CASSLASMSNQPQHF
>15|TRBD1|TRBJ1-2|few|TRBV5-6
TGTGCCAGCAGCTTGAAGGGACAGAAATCCTATGGCTACACCTTC
CASSLKGQKSYGYTF
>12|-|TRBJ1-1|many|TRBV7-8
TGTGCCAGCAGCCCCGTCCACACTGAAGCTTTCTTT
CASSPVHTEAFF
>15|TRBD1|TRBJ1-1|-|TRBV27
TGTGCCAGCAGTCCAGCCCCAGGGGGCCGCACTGAAGCTTTCTTT
CASSPAPGGRTEAFF
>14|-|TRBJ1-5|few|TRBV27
TGTGCCAGCAGTTTTGAGCCCAGCAGGCAGCCCCAGCATTTT
CASSFEPSRQPQHF
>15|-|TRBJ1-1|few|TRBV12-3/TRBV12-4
TGTGCCAGCAGTTTTGGGTTCACAGACCCCACTGAAGCTTTCTTT
CASSFGFTDPTEAFF
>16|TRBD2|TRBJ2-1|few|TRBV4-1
TGCGCCAGCAGCCAAGATAGAACTAGCGGGGGGAATGAGCAGTTCTTC
CASSQDRTSGGNEQFF
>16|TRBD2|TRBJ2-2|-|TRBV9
TGTGCCAGCAGCGTAGAGGCAGCGGGGGTGACCGGGGAGCTGTTTTTT
CASSVEAAGVTGELFF
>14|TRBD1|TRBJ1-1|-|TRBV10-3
TGTGCCATCAGTGCGGGACAGGCCAACACTGAAGCTTTCTTT
CAISAGQANTEAFF
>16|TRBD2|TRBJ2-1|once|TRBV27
TGTGCCAGCAGTTCCGGACTAGCGGGGGGGCTGGGTGAGCAGTTCTTC
CASSSGLAGGLGEQFF
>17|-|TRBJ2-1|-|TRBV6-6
TGTGCCAGCAGTTACTCGGAAAGGTGGGGGCTGCCATCGGAGCAGTTCTTC
CASSYSERWGLPSEQFF
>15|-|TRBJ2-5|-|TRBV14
TGTGCCAGCAGCCAAGATACGGACAACCAAGAGACCCAGTACTTC
CASSQDTDNQETQYF
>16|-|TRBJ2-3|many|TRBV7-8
TGTGCCAGCAGCGCCCCCGGGGGTCGGAGCACAGATACGCAGTATTTT
CASSAPGGRSTDTQYF
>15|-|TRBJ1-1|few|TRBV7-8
TGTGCCAGCAGCTTTTTGGCGGGAACGGTCACTGAAGCTTTCTTT
CASSFLAGTVTEAFF
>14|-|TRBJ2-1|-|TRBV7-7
TGTGCTAGCAGCCTCCGGACTTCTAGGGATGAGCAGTTCTTC
CASSLRTSRDEQFF
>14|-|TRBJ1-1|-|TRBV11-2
TGTGCCAGCAGCCTCCCTAAATTGAACACTGAAGCTTTCTTT
CASSLPKLNTEAFF
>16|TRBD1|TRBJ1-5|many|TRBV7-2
TGTGCCAGCAGCTCGACAGGGAGGAATCGCAATCAGCCCCAGCATTTT
CASSSTGRNRNQPQHF
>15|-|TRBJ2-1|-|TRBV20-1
TGCAGTGCTAGAGAGATTAGCGGATCCTACAATGAGCAGTTCTTC
CSAREISGSYNEQFF
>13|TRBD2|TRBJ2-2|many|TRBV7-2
TGTGCCAGCAGCCCACTAGCGTCCGGGGAGCTGTTTTTT
CASSPLASGELFF
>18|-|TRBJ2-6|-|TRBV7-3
TGTGCCAGCAGCTTAACGGGCAGTTTCTCCTCTGGGGCCAACGTCCTGACTTTC
CASSLTGSFSSGANVLTF
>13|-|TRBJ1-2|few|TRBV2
TGTGCCAACCCGACCGGGATCACAAATGGCTACACCTTC
CANPTGITNGYTF
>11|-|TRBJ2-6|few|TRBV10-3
TGTGCCATCAAGGACGAAAACGTCCTGACTTTC
CAIKDENVLTF
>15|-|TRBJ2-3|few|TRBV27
TGTGCCAGCAGTTACGGGACTCCTGGCACAGATACGCAGTATTTT
CASSYGTPGTDTQYF
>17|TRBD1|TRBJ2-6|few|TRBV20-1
TGCAGTGCTTATTCCGGGGACAGGTCCTCTGGGGCCAACGTCCTGACTTTC
CSAYSGDRSSGANVLTF
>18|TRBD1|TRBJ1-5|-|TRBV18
TGTGCCAGCTCACCCACCGGAATACAGGGGGACAACAATCAGCCCCAGCATTTT
CASSPTGIQGDNNQPQHF
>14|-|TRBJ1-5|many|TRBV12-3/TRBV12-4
TGTGCCAGCAGTTTTCGGCCGGGGAACCAGCCCCAGCATTTT
CASSFRPGNQPQHF
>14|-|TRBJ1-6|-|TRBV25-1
TGTGCCAGCAGTGAATACCAGAGTAATTCACCCCTCCACTTT
CASSEYQSNSPLHF
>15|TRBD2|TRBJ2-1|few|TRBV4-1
TGCGCCAGCAGCTCCGGGGGGGCCGACTACAATGAGCAGTTCTTC
CASSSGGADYNEQFF
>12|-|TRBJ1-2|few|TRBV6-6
TGTGCCAGCAGGCCTACACGGGATGGCTACACCTTC
CASRPTRDGYTF
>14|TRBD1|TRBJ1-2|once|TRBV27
TGTGCCAGCAGTACCACAGGGGTCATCTATGGCTACACCTTC
CASSTTGVIYGYTF
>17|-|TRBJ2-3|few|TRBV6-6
TGTGCCAGCAGTTACTCTATCTCGGAGGGTAGCACAGATACGCAGTATTTT
CASSYSISEGSTDTQYF
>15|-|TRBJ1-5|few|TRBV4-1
TGCGCCAGCAGCCGCCAATGGGAGGGCAATCAGCCCCAGCATTTT
CASSRQWEGNQPQHF
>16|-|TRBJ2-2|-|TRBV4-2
TGTGCCAGCAGCCAAGAGGGGGGGCCTTACACCGGGGAGCTGTTTTTT
CASSQEGGPYTGELFF
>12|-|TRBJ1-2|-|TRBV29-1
TGCAGCGTTCCTACGGCTAACTATGGCTACACCTTC
CSVPTANYGYTF